This note documents a single T cell receptor beta chain sequence. The data were produced by immunoSEQ multiplex PCR, yet TCRdb's version contains in-frame clones alone and is incomplete. The table shows fewer than 200,000 clones, with about 91% occurring only once. The entry originates in a study of T cell responses to AZD1222 COVID-19 vaccine. The CDR3 totals 14 residues. Germline V gene lookup returns CDR1 SGHTA and CDR2 FQGTGA. V lost 3 bases and J lost 0, with 5 bases in between. J is TRBJ2-2 and V is TRBV7-3; D gene ambiguous. The material sequenced was peripheral blood, taken on day 0 of AZD1222 vaccination. This TCR was sampled from an adult in good health. CDR3 region: CASSFQANTGELFF. In DNA, the CDR3 is TGTGCCAGCAGCTTTCAGGCGAACACCGGGGAGCTGTTTTTT.